This TCR beta chain is from a study of T cell clusters in autoimmune cytopenias. Study observations and caveats: The T cell clusters were defined only in silico, without experimental functional validation. TRB repertoire shifts in secondary cytopenia and chronic lymphocytic leukemia mostly reflected lymphoma, not autoimmunity. The cluster-lack signature was not seen for secondary cytopenia versus chronic lymphocytic leukemia.

TRB amplification used 250 ng of peripheral blood genomic DNA. TRB was amplified by touch-down multiplex PCR, primer pools A and B combined. TCRdb reprocessed the multiplex PCR reads and reports one entry per CDR3 protein, with no DNA. This table lists 12,000 or so distinct CDR3 sequences. As concerns this clonotype: What it binds is unknown.

The CDR3 extends over 15 amino acids. This same sample was also part of a study on T cell repertoires in aging, cancer and after chemotherapy.

The specimen was peripheral blood. The TCR originated in a human donor in good health. The chain links TRBV12-3 or TRBV12-4 to TRBJ2-3; the D call of TRBD1 rests on TCRdb alone, since no DNA is present to check it. CDR3 in amino acids: CASSGDRDGTDTQYF.